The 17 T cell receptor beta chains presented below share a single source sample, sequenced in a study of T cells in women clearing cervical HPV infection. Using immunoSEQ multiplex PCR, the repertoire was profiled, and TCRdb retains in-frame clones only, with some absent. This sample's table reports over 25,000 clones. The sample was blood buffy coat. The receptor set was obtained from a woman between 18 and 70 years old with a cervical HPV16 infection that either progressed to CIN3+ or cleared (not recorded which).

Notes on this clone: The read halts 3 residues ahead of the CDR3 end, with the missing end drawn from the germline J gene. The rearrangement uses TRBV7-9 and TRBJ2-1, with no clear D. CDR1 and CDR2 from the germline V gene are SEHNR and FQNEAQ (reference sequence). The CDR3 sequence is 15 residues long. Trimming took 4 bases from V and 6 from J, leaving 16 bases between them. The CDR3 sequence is CASSSRGRLFNEQFF. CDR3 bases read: TGTGCCAGCAGCTCCCGTGGTCGACTGTTCAATGAG. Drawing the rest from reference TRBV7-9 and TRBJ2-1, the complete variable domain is DTGVSQNPRHKITKRGQNVTFRCDPISEHNRLYWYRQTLGQGPEFLTYFQNEAQLEKSRLLSDRFSAERPKGSFSTLEIQRTEQGDSAMYLCASSSRGRLFNEQFFGPGTRLTVL.

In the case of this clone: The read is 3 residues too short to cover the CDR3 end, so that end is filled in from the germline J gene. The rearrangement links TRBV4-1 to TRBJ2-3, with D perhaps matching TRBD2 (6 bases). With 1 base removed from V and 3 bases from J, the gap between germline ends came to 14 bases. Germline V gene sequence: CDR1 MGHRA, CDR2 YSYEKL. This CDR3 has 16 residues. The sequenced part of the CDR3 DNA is TGCGCCAGCAGCCAAGCCCAGGCAGGGAGGACAGATACG. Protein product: CASSQAQAGRTDT. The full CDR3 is CASSQAQAGRTDTQYF.

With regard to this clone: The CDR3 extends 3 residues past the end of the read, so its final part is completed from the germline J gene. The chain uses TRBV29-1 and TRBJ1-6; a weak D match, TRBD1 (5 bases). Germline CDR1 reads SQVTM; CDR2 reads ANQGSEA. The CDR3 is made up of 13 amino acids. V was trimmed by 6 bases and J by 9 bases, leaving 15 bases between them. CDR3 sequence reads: CSVRQTDGSPLHF. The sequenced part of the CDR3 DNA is TGCAGCGTGAGACAGACAGATGGTTCACCC. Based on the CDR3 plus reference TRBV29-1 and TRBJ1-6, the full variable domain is SAVISQKPSRDICQRGTSLTIQCQVDSQVTMMFWYRQQPGQSLTLIATANQGSEATYESGFVIDKFPISRPNLTFSTLTVSNMSPEDSSIYLCSVRQTDGSPLHFGNGTRLTVT.

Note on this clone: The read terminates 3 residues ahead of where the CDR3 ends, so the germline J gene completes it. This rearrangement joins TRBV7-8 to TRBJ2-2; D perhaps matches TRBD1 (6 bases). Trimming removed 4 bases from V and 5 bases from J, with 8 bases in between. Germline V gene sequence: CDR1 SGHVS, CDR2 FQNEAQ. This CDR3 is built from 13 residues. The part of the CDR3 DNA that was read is TGTGCCAGCAGCTCGGACAGAACCGGGGAG. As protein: CASSSDRTGE. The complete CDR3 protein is CASSSDRTGELFF.

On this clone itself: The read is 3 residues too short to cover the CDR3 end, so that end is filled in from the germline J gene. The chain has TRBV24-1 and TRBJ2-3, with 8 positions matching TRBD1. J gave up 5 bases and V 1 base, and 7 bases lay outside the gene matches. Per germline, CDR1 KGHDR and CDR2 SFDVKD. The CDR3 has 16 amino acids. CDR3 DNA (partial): TGTGCCACCAGTGATTTCGGGCAGGGGGCTAGAGATACG. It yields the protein CATSDFGQGARDT. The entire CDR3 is CATSDFGQGARDTQYF.

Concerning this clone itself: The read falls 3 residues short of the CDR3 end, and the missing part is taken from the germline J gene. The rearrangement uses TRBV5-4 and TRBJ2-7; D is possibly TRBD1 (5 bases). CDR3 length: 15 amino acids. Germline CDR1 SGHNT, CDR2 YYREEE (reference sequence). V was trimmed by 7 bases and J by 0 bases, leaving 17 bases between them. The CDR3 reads CASSLDSYSSYEQYF. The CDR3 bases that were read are TGTGCCAGCTCCCTTGACAGCTATAGCTCCTACGAG.

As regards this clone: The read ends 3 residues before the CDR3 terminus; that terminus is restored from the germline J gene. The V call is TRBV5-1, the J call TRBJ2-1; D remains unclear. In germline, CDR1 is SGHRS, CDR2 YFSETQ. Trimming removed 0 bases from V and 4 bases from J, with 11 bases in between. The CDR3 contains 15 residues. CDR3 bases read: TGCGCCAGCAGCTTGGAAGCGAGCCGGTACAATGAG. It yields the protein CASSLEASRYNE. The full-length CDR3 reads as CASSLEASRYNEQFF.

The chain's CDR3 is CASSLTGGWETQYF. The covered CDR3 bases are TGTGCCAGCAGCTTAACAGGGGGTTGGGAGACC. The genes are TRBV7-2 and TRBJ2-5; 8 bases align to TRBD1. The read terminates 3 residues ahead of where the CDR3 ends, so the germline J gene completes it. Germline CDR1 and CDR2: SGHTA and FQGNSA. V shed 2 bases, J shed 5 bases, and the junction held 4 bases outside the gene matches. This CDR3 region has 14 residues.

CDR3 residues: CASTRGQGPNSPLHF. The CDR3 bases that were read are TGTGCCAGCACCAGAGGACAGGGCCCTAATTCACCC. The chain combines TRBV7-9 with TRBJ1-6; 8 bases line up with TRBD1. The read ends 3 residues early relative to the CDR3; the germline J gene fills the gap. Germline CDR1 and CDR2: SEHNR and FQNEAQ (reference sequence). V was pared by 7 bases and J by 6 bases, with 8 bases of the junction left unmatched. The CDR3 has 15 residues.

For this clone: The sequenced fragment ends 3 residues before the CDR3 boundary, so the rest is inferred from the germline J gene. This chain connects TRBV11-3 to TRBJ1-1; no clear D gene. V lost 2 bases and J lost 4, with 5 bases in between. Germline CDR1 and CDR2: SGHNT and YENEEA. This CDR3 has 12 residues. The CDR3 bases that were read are TGTGCCAGCAGCTTATCAGTCACTGAA. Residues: CASSLSVTE. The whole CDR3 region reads CASSLSVTEAFF.

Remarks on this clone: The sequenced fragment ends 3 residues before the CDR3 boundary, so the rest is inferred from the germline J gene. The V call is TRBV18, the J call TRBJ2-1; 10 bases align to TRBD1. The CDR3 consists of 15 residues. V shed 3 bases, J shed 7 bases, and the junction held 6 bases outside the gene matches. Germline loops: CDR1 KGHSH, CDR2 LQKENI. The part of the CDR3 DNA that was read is TGTGCCAGCTCACCTAAGACAGGGGGCCTGAATGAG. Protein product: CASSPKTGGLNE. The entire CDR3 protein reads CASSPKTGGLNEQFF. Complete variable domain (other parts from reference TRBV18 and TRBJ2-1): NAGVMQNPRHLVRRRGQEARLRCSPMKGHSHVYWYRQLPEEGLKFMVYLQKENIIDESGMPKERFSAEFPKEGPSILRIQQVVRGDSAAYFCASSPKTGGLNEQFFGPGTRLTVL.

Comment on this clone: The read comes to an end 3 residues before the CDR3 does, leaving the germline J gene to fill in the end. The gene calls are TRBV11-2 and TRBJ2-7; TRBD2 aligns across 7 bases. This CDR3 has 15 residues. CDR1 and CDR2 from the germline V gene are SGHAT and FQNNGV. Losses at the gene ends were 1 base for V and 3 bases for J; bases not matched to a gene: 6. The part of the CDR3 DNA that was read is TGTGCCAGCAGCTTAGGGTCTAGCGGAGACTACGAG. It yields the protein CASSLGSSGDYE. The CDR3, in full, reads CASSLGSSGDYEQYF.

The part of the CDR3 DNA that was read is TGTGCCGCAGGAGCCCGTAAAGAGACG. Its translation: CAAGARKET. The whole CDR3 region reads CAAGARKETQYF. V is TRBV7-7 and J is TRBJ2-3, with unresolved D. The read stops 3 residues short of the end of the CDR3; the missing end is completed from the germline J gene. The CDR3 sequence is 12 residues long. From germline, CDR1 is SSHAT and CDR2 FNYEAQ (reference sequence).

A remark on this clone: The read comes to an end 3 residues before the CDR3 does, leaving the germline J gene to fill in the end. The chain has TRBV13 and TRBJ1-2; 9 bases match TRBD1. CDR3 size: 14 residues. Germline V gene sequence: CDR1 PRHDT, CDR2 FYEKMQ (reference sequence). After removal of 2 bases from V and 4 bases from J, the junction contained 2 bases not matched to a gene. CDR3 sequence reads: CASSLRGQGYGYTF. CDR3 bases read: TGTGCCAGCAGCTTACGGGGACAGGGCTATGGC.

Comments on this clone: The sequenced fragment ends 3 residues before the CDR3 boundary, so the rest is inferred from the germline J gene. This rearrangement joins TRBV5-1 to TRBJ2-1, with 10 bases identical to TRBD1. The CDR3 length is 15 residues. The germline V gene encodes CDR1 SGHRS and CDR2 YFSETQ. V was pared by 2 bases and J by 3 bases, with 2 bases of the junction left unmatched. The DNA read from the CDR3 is TGCGCCAGCAGCTTCCGGGACAGGGGCTACAATGAG. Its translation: CASSFRDRGYNE. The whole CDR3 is CASSFRDRGYNEQFF.

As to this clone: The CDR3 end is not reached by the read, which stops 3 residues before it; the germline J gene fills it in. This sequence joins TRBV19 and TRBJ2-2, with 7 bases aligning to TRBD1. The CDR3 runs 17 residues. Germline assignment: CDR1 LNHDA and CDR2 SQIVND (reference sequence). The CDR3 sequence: CASSIILARGMEEKLFF. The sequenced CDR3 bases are TGTGCCAGTAGTATAATCTTAGCCAGGGGGATGGAAGAAAAG.

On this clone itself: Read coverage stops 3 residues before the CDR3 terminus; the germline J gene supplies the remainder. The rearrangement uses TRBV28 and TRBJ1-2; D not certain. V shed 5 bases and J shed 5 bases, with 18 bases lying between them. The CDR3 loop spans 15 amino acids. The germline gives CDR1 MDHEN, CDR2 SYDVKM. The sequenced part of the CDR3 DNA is TGTGCCAGCAGTCCAGACATTCCTGGGTCGTATGGC. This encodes CASSPDIPGSYG. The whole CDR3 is CASSPDIPGSYGYTF.